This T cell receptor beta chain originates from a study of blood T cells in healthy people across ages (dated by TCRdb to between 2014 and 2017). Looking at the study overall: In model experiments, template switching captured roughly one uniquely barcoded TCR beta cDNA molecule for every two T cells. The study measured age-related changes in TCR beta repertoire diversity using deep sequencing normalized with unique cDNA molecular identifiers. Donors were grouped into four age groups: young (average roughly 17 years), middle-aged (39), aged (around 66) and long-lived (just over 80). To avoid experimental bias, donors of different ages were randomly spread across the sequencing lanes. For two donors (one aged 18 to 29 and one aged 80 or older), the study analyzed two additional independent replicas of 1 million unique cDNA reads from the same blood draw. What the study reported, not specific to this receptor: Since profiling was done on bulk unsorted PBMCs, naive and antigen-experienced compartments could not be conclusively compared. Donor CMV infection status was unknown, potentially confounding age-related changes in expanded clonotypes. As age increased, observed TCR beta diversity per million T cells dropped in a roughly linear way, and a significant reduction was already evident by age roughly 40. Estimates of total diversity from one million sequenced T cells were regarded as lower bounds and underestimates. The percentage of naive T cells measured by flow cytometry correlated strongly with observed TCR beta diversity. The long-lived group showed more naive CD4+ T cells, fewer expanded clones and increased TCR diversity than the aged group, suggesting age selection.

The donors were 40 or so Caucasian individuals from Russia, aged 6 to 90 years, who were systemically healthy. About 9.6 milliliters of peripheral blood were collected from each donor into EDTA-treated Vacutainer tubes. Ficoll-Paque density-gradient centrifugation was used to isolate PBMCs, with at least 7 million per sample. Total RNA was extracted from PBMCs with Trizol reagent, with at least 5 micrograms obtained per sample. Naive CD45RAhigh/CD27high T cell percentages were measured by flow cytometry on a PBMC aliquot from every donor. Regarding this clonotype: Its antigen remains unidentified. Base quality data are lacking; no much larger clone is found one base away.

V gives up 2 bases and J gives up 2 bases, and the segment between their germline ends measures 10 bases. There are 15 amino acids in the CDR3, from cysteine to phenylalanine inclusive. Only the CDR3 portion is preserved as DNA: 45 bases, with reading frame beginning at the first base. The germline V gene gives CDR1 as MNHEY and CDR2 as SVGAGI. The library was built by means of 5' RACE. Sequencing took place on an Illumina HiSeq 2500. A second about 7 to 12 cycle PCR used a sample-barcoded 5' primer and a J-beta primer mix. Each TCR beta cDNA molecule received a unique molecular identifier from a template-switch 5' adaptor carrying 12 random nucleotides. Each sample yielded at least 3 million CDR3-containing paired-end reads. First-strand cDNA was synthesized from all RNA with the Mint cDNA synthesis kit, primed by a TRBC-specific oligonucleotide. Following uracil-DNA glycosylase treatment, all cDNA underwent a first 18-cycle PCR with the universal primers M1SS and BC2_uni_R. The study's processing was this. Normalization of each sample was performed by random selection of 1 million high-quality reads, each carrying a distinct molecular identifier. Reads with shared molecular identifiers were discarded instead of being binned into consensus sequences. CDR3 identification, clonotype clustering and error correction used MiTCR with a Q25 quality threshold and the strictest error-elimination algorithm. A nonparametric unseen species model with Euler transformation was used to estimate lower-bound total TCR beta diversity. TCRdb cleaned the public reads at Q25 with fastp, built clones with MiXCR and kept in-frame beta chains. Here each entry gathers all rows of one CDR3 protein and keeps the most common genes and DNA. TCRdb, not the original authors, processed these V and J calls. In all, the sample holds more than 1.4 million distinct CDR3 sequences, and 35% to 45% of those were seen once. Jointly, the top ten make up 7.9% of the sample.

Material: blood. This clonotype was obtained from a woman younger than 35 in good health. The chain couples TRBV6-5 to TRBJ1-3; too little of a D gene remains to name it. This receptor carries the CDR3 CASSYRWGAGNTIYF. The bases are TGTGCCAGCAGTTACCGGTGGGGAGCTGGAAACACCATATATTTT.